The clone carrying this T cell receptor beta chain was seen only once. Its antigen is undetermined. The length of the CDR3 is 15 residues. Trimming at V came to 1 base and at J to 9 bases, leaving 11 bases not matched to a gene. Germline CDR1 DFQATT, CDR2 SNEGSKA (reference sequence). TCR beta CDR3 regions were amplified from RNA. Primed by the HTBI set, a first-round RT-PCR was run on the TCR CDR3. TCRdb itself ran the multiplex PCR reads through MiXCR, one entry per CDR3 protein. The repertoire holds around 300,000 distinct CDR3 sequences, with 14% as singletons. The data were obtained in a study of T cells in Graves' hyperthyroidism and ophthalmopathy. Points from the study as a whole: Ophthalmopathy and stable hyperthyroidism were separated by a 13 V-J model.

What was sequenced was blood. This TCR derives from a young woman with Graves' hyperthyroidism. The V gene is TRBV20-1, the J gene TRBJ2-5; 10 bases are shared with TRBD1. The CDR3: CSARVLSMTGGAQYF. The CDR3 nucleotides read TGCAGTGCTAGAGTCCTATCTATGACAGGGGGCGCCCAGTACTTC.